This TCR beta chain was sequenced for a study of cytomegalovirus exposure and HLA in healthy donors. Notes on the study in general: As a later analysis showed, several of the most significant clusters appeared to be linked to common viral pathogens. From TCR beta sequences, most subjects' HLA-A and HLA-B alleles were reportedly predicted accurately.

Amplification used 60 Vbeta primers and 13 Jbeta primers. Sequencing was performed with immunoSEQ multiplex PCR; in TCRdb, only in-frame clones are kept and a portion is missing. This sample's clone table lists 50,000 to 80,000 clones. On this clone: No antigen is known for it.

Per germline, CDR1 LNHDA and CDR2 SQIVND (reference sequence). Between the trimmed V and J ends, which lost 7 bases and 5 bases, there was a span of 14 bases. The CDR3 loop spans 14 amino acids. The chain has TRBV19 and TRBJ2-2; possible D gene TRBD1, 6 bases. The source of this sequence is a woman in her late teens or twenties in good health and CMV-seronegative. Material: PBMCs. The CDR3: CASKAQGDTGELFF. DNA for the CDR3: TGTGCCAGTAAAGCACAGGGTGATACCGGGGAGCTGTTTTTT.